Listed below are T cell receptor beta chains from one sample, sequenced in a study of blood T cell repertoires in COVID-19. Using immunoSEQ multiplex PCR, the repertoire was profiled, and TCRdb retains in-frame clones only, with some absent. Of about 230,000 clones in the sample, 65% to 90% were seen once. Sample: peripheral blood. The origin of the receptors is a woman between 50 and 59 years old with acute or convalescent COVID-19. Both conserved end residues are part of each CDR3. Fields, in order: CDR3 length, D gene, V gene, J gene, clone size, CDR3 protein, CDR3 DNA. The D gene is left open where the match is weak. Clone sizes are given selectively: once, few, many, or a class where the clone is expanded.

CDR3 length: 14; D gene: TRBD2; V gene: TRBV19; J gene: TRBJ2-3; clone size: NA; CDR3 protein: CASSRLAGADTQYF; CDR3 DNA: TGTGCCAGTAGTCGACTAGCGGGAGCAGATACGCAGTATTTT
CDR3 length: 17; D gene: NA; V gene: TRBV28; J gene: TRBJ2-2; clone size: few; CDR3 protein: CASSTTGSASNTGELFF; CDR3 DNA: TGTGCCAGCTCTACTACAGGGAGCGCTTCGAACACCGGGGAGCTGTTTTTT
CDR3 length: 14; D gene: TRBD2; V gene: TRBV6-5; J gene: TRBJ2-7; clone size: NA; CDR3 protein: CASSYMAGDYEQYF; CDR3 DNA: TGTGCCAGCAGTTACATGGCGGGAGATTACGAGCAGTACTTC
CDR3 length: 13; D gene: NA; V gene: TRBV4-2; J gene: TRBJ1-5; clone size: NA; CDR3 protein: CASSQVSGQPQHF; CDR3 DNA: TGTGCCAGCAGCCAGGTATCGGGTCAGCCCCAGCATTTT
CDR3 length: 15; D gene: NA; V gene: TRBV10-2; J gene: TRBJ1-1; clone size: few; CDR3 protein: CASSESEAMNTEAFF; CDR3 DNA: TGCGCCAGCAGTGAATCTGAGGCCATGAACACTGAAGCTTTCTTT
CDR3 length: 16; D gene: NA; V gene: TRBV15; J gene: TRBJ2-4; clone size: NA; CDR3 protein: CATSREKTAGEVIQYF; CDR3 DNA: TGTGCCACCAGCAGAGAAAAGACCGCCGGGGAGGTCATTCAGTACTTC
CDR3 length: 13; D gene: NA; V gene: TRBV7-3; J gene: TRBJ1-2; clone size: NA; CDR3 protein: CASSLYGQSGYTF; CDR3 DNA: TGTGCCAGCAGCTTATATGGCCAAAGTGGCTACACCTTC
CDR3 length: 12; D gene: NA; V gene: TRBV5-6; J gene: TRBJ2-5; clone size: NA; CDR3 protein: CASRPGQKTQYF; CDR3 DNA: TGTGCCAGCAGGCCGGGACAAAAGACCCAGTACTTC
CDR3 length: 15; D gene: NA; V gene: TRBV30; J gene: TRBJ2-6; clone size: NA; CDR3 protein: CAWQNKDSGANVLTF; CDR3 DNA: TGTGCCTGGCAGAATAAAGACTCTGGGGCCAACGTCCTGACTTTC
CDR3 length: 15; D gene: NA; V gene: TRBV2; J gene: TRBJ1-3; clone size: NA; CDR3 protein: CASRQQGLSGNTIYF; CDR3 DNA: TGTGCCAGCAGACAACAGGGTCTTTCTGGAAACACCATATATTTT
CDR3 length: 17; D gene: TRBD2; V gene: TRBV5-5; J gene: TRBJ2-3; clone size: NA; CDR3 protein: CASIRTPLAGSTDTQYF; CDR3 DNA: TGTGCCAGCATCCGCACCCCACTAGCGGGGAGCACAGATACGCAGTATTTT
CDR3 length: 16; D gene: NA; V gene: TRBV20-1; J gene: TRBJ1-2; clone size: NA; CDR3 protein: CSASLARPGVRDGYTF; CDR3 DNA: TGCAGTGCTAGTTTGGCCAGGCCAGGGGTGAGGGATGGCTACACCTTC
CDR3 length: 16; D gene: TRBD1; V gene: TRBV28; J gene: TRBJ2-2; clone size: NA; CDR3 protein: CASSLWDRVRTGELFF; CDR3 DNA: TGTGCCAGCAGTTTATGGGACAGGGTTCGCACCGGGGAGCTGTTTTTT
CDR3 length: 16; D gene: TRBD1; V gene: TRBV5-1; J gene: TRBJ1-3; clone size: NA; CDR3 protein: CASSWDRTGGSNTIYF; CDR3 DNA: TGCGCCAGCAGCTGGGATCGGACAGGGGGTTCAAACACCATATATTTT
CDR3 length: 14; D gene: NA; V gene: TRBV29-1; J gene: TRBJ2-1; clone size: NA; CDR3 protein: CSLHSGGRGNEQFF; CDR3 DNA: TGCAGCCTACATAGTGGGGGCCGGGGCAATGAGCAGTTCTTC
CDR3 length: 16; D gene: TRBD2; V gene: TRBV5-1; J gene: TRBJ2-7; clone size: NA; CDR3 protein: CASSGTPREGTGEQYF; CDR3 DNA: TGCGCCAGCAGCGGGACCCCGCGGGAGGGGACGGGCGAGCAGTACTTC
CDR3 length: 16; D gene: NA; V gene: TRBV13; J gene: TRBJ2-1; clone size: NA; CDR3 protein: CASSLIREDPYNEQFF; CDR3 DNA: TGTGCCAGCAGCTTAATCCGGGAAGACCCCTACAATGAGCAGTTCTTC
CDR3 length: 15; D gene: TRBD1; V gene: TRBV10-3; J gene: TRBJ2-3; clone size: NA; CDR3 protein: CAIRGAQGAADTQYF; CDR3 DNA: TGTGCCATCAGGGGGGCCCAGGGGGCAGCGGATACGCAGTATTTT
CDR3 length: 14; D gene: NA; V gene: TRBV21-1; J gene: TRBJ1-4; clone size: NA; CDR3 protein: CASSRGLLWEKLFF; CDR3 DNA: TGTGCCAGCAGCCGTGGGCTTTTGTGGGAAAAACTGTTTTTT
CDR3 length: 17; D gene: TRBD1; V gene: TRBV5-1; J gene: TRBJ2-6; clone size: NA; CDR3 protein: CASSIDGTGSGANVLTF; CDR3 DNA: TGCGCCAGCAGCATCGACGGGACAGGCTCTGGGGCCAACGTCCTGACTTTC
CDR3 length: 17; D gene: NA; V gene: TRBV27; J gene: TRBJ1-6; clone size: NA; CDR3 protein: CASSLSLPQSRGSPLHF; CDR3 DNA: TGTGCCAGCAGTTTATCCCTCCCACAGTCAAGGGGTTCACCCCTCCACTTT
CDR3 length: 16; D gene: TRBD1; V gene: TRBV6-2/TRBV6-3; J gene: TRBJ2-7; clone size: NA; CDR3 protein: CASSYAPGQTTNEQYF; CDR3 DNA: TGTGCCAGCAGTTACGCCCCGGGACAGACTACGAACGAGCAGTACTTC
CDR3 length: 15; D gene: TRBD1; V gene: TRBV27; J gene: TRBJ1-2; clone size: NA; CDR3 protein: CASSLSPRTGVGYTF; CDR3 DNA: TGTGCCAGCAGTTTATCCCCCCGGACAGGGGTTGGCTACACCTTC
CDR3 length: 15; D gene: TRBD1; V gene: TRBV19; J gene: TRBJ2-1; clone size: NA; CDR3 protein: CASSSGQGNYNEQFF; CDR3 DNA: TGTGCCAGTAGCTCGGGACAGGGTAATTACAATGAGCAGTTCTTC
CDR3 length: 15; D gene: TRBD2; V gene: TRBV7-9; J gene: TRBJ2-7; clone size: once; CDR3 protein: CASSYFPSGAYEQYF; CDR3 DNA: TGTGCCAGCAGCTATTTTCCTAGCGGGGCCTACGAGCAGTACTTC
CDR3 length: 14; D gene: TRBD1; V gene: TRBV14; J gene: TRBJ2-3; clone size: NA; CDR3 protein: CASSLGQGTDTQYF; CDR3 DNA: TGTGCCAGCAGCCTGGGACAGGGGACAGATACGCAGTATTTT
CDR3 length: 15; D gene: TRBD1; V gene: TRBV5-6; J gene: TRBJ1-3; clone size: NA; CDR3 protein: CASSRPTGAGNTIYF; CDR3 DNA: TGTGCCAGCAGCCGCCCGACAGGGGCTGGAAACACCATATATTTT
CDR3 length: 12; D gene: NA; V gene: TRBV30; J gene: TRBJ2-5; clone size: NA; CDR3 protein: CAWRDSGTAQYF; CDR3 DNA: TGTGCCTGGAGAGACTCTGGAACGGCCCAGTACTTC
CDR3 length: 13; D gene: TRBD1; V gene: TRBV30; J gene: TRBJ1-6; clone size: NA; CDR3 protein: CAWSVTGAWPLHF; CDR3 DNA: TGTGCCTGGAGTGTTACAGGGGCCTGGCCCCTCCACTTT
CDR3 length: 18; D gene: TRBD2; V gene: TRBV5-1; J gene: TRBJ2-5; clone size: NA; CDR3 protein: CASSLSPGGGFGQETQYF; CDR3 DNA: TGCGCCAGCAGCTTGAGTCCGGGAGGAGGTTTCGGACAAGAGACCCAGTACTTC
CDR3 length: 15; D gene: TRBD1; V gene: TRBV4-3; J gene: TRBJ2-7; clone size: NA; CDR3 protein: CASSQEDRSSYEQYF; CDR3 DNA: TGCGCCAGCAGCCAAGAGGACAGGAGCTCCTACGAGCAGTACTTC
CDR3 length: 14; D gene: NA; V gene: TRBV7-8; J gene: TRBJ2-1; clone size: NA; CDR3 protein: CASSLVGLYNEQFF; CDR3 DNA: TGTGCCAGCAGCTTAGTGGGACTCTACAATGAGCAGTTCTTC
CDR3 length: 15; D gene: TRBD2; V gene: TRBV6-2/TRBV6-3; J gene: TRBJ2-3; clone size: NA; CDR3 protein: CASSPGLDWADTQYF; CDR3 DNA: TGTGCCAGCAGCCCCGGACTAGATTGGGCAGATACGCAGTATTTT
CDR3 length: 15; D gene: TRBD1; V gene: TRBV10-3; J gene: TRBJ2-7; clone size: NA; CDR3 protein: CAISESWGQGNEQYF; CDR3 DNA: TGTGCCATCAGTGAGTCGTGGGGACAGGGCAACGAGCAGTACTTC
CDR3 length: 16; D gene: NA; V gene: TRBV19; J gene: TRBJ1-5; clone size: NA; CDR3 protein: CASSISNPGTAQPQHF; CDR3 DNA: TGTGCCAGTAGTATATCCAACCCGGGAACCGCTCAGCCCCAGCATTTT
CDR3 length: 18; D gene: TRBD2; V gene: TRBV2; J gene: TRBJ2-1; clone size: NA; CDR3 protein: CASRQATSGRASYNEQFF; CDR3 DNA: TGTGCCAGCAGACAAGCGACTAGCGGGAGGGCGTCCTACAATGAGCAGTTCTTC
CDR3 length: 16; D gene: TRBD2; V gene: TRBV18; J gene: TRBJ2-2; clone size: NA; CDR3 protein: CASSPGLAGVTGELFF; CDR3 DNA: TGTGCCAGCTCACCCGGACTAGCGGGAGTGACCGGGGAGCTGTTTTTT
CDR3 length: 14; D gene: NA; V gene: TRBV19; J gene: TRBJ1-5; clone size: NA; CDR3 protein: CASRTGHGNQPQHF; CDR3 DNA: TGTGCCAGTAGAACAGGGCATGGCAATCAGCCCCAGCATTTT